The rows below give T cell receptor beta chains drawn from one sample of a study of T-cell memory formation after mild COVID-19. Via MiXCR, TCRdb re-called the 5' RACE reads, giving one row per CDR3 protein. The data hold about 500,000 distinct CDR3 sequences, with around 21% observed a single time. The sequencing input was PBMCs or a T cell subset sorted from them (not recorded which). The source is an adult woman who had mild COVID-19 (a few samples of this study predate the infection). Cell type and time point are not known. Each CDR3 is given with its conserved first and last residue. A D gene is named only where the DNA matches it firmly. A row's size may be missing; if present it is once, few, many or a size class.

v_gene	d_gene	j_gene	abundance	CDR3aa	CDR3nt
TRBV27	TRBD1	TRBJ2-7	few	CASSHSGGSTYEQYF	TGTGCCAGCAGTCACTCAGGGGGCTCTACCTACGAGCAGTACTTC
TRBV2	-	TRBJ2-1	-	CASSEIVGEQFF	TGTGCCAGCAGTGAAATTGTGGGGGAGCAGTTCTTC
TRBV4-2	-	TRBJ2-2	few	CASSSRQGWTGELFF	TGTGCCAGCAGTTCAAGGCAGGGTTGGACCGGGGAGCTGTTTTTT
TRBV10-3	-	TRBJ2-7	few	CAIASTGILHEQYF	TGTGCCATCGCCTCAACAGGGATTTTGCACGAGCAGTACTTC
TRBV7-3	-	TRBJ2-7	-	CASRKDRSADSYEQYF	TGTGCCAGCAGAAAAGACCGTTCAGCGGACTCCTACGAGCAGTACTTC
TRBV6-1	-	TRBJ1-5	few	CASSEGQENQPQHF	TGTGCCAGCAGTGAAGGACAGGAGAATCAGCCCCAGCATTTT
TRBV12-3/TRBV12-4	-	TRBJ2-2	many	CASSLALGGTGELFF	TGTGCCAGCAGTTTAGCCCTAGGGGGGACCGGGGAGCTGTTTTTT
TRBV6-6	-	TRBJ2-1	-	CASSYSAPLSDEQFF	TGTGCCAGCAGTTACTCGGCTCCCCTGTCGGATGAGCAGTTCTTC
TRBV12-3/TRBV12-4	TRBD1	TRBJ2-7	-	CASSRYGTGGYEQYF	TGTGCCAGCAGTCGCTACGGGACAGGGGGTTACGAGCAGTACTTC
TRBV5-1	TRBD1	TRBJ2-1	-	CASSSTGTATYNEQFF	TGCGCCAGCAGCTCAACCGGGACAGCAACCTACAATGAGCAGTTCTTC
TRBV7-2	-	TRBJ2-1	-	CASSLAVGNNEQFF	TGTGCCAGCAGCTTAGCGGTCGGAAACAATGAGCAGTTCTTC
TRBV7-6	-	TRBJ2-2	many	CASSPTTGTGELFF	TGTGCCAGCAGCCCCACGACCGGCACCGGGGAGCTGTTTTTT
TRBV10-3	TRBD1	TRBJ2-3	few	CATWGIGDSDYTDTQYF	TGTGCCACTTGGGGGATTGGGGACAGTGACTACACAGATACGCAGTATTTT